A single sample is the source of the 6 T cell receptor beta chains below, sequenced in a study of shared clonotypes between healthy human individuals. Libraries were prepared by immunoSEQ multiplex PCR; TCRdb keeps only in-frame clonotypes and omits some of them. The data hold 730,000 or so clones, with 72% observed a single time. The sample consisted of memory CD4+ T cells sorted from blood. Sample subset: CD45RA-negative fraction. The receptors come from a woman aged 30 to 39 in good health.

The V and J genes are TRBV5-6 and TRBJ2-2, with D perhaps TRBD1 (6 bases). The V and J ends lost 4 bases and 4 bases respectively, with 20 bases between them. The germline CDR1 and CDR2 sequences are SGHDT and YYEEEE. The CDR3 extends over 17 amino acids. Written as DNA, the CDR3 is TGTGCCAGCAGCGATACCCGGGACAAACACGCCACCGGGGAGCTGTTTTTT. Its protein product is CASSDTRDKHATGELFF.

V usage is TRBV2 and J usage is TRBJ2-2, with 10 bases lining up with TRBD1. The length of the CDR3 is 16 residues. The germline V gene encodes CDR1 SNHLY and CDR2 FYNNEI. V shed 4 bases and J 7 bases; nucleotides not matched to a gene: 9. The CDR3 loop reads CASSARTGGDGGELFF. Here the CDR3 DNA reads TGTGCCAGCAGTGCCCGGACAGGGGGAGACGGCGGGGAGCTGTTTTTT.

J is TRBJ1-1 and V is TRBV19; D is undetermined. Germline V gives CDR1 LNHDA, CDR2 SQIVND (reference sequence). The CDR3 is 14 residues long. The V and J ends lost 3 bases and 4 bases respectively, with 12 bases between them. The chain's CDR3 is CASSIIGQFTEAFF. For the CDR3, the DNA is TGTGCCAGTAGTATTATCGGCCAGTTCACTGAAGCTTTCTTT.

The CDR3 DNA reads TGTGCCAGCAGCCCCAGGGGGTTCTCCTACGAGCAGTACTTC. As protein: CASSPRGFSYEQYF. The J gene is TRBJ2-5, the V gene TRBV9; 7 bases map to TRBD1. The J call may be mistaken, given a closer DNA end match to TRBJ2-7. The CDR3 runs 14 residues. Germline CDR1 and CDR2: SGDLS and YYNGEE.

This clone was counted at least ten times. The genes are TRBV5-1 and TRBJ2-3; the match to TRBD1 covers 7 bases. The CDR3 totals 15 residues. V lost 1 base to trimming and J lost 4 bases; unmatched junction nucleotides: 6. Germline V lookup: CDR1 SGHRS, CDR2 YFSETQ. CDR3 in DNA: TGCGCCAGCAGCTTGAATAGGGGGCGCTCAGATACGCAGTATTTT. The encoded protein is CASSLNRGRSDTQYF.

Here the CDR3 reads CASSPRTSLGTQYF. In nucleotides, the CDR3 is TGTGCCAGCAGTCCGCGGACTAGTCTGGGCACGCAGTATTTT. This chain links TRBV27 with TRBJ2-3; TRBD2 matches 7 bases. The CDR3 is made up of 14 amino acids. Germline CDR1 reads MNHEY; CDR2 reads SMNVEV (reference sequence). V shed 5 bases and J 9 bases; nucleotides not matched to a gene: 11.